This is a list of T cell receptor beta chains from one sample in a study of shared clonotypes between healthy human individuals. Sequencing used immunoSEQ multiplex PCR; TCRdb keeps in-frame clones, though not all of them. The table shows approximately 470,000 clones, with approximately 78% occurring only once. Sequenced sample: PBMCs. The receptors were gathered from a woman in her thirties or forties in good health. Some clones in this sample may be carry-over from other donors' samples. The CDR3 runs from the conserved cysteine through the conserved F or W. The D gene is left open where the match is weak. Expanded clones are given a class, and other clones once, few, many or no size at all.

D gene: .
clone size: few
J gene: TRBJ1-1
V gene: TRBV9
CDR3 protein: CASSTGTTNTEAFF
CDR3 DNA: TGTGCCAGCAGCACCGGGACAACTAACACTGAAGCTTTCTTT

D gene: .
clone size: once
J gene: TRBJ2-7
V gene: TRBV5-1
CDR3 protein: CASSLGTSRNEQYF
CDR3 DNA: TGCGCCAGCAGCTTGGGGACTTCCCGTAACGAGCAGTACTTC

D gene: TRBD1
clone size: .
J gene: TRBJ2-2
V gene: TRBV5-1
CDR3 protein: CASSLRQGSTGELFF
CDR3 DNA: TGCGCCAGCAGCCTACGACAGGGTAGCACCGGGGAGCTGTTTTTT

D gene: .
clone size: .
J gene: TRBJ2-6
V gene: TRBV5-4
CDR3 protein: CASSPGAGANVLTF
CDR3 DNA: TGTGCCAGCTCCCCGGGGGCTGGGGCCAACGTCCTGACTTTC

D gene: .
clone size: .
J gene: TRBJ2-5
V gene: TRBV18
CDR3 protein: CASSPPVSVESETQYF
CDR3 DNA: TGTGCCAGCTCACCACCGGTCTCGGTGGAGTCAGAGACCCAGTACTTC

D gene: .
clone size: .
J gene: TRBJ1-5
V gene: TRBV6-6
CDR3 protein: CASSGSRPQHF
CDR3 DNA: TGTGCCAGCAGTGGATCCCGACCCCAGCATTTT

D gene: .
clone size: .
J gene: TRBJ1-2
V gene: TRBV19
CDR3 protein: CASQNRALYGYTF
CDR3 DNA: TGTGCCAGCCAGAACAGGGCTCTCTATGGCTACACCTTC

D gene: .
clone size: .
J gene: TRBJ2-5
V gene: TRBV11-2
CDR3 protein: CASSSLRVLETQYF
CDR3 DNA: TGTGCCAGCAGTTCCCTCCGGGTACTGGAGACCCAGTACTTC

D gene: TRBD1
clone size: .
J gene: TRBJ2-5
V gene: TRBV6-1
CDR3 protein: CASREGTGGPREQYF
CDR3 DNA: TGTGCCAGCAGGGAGGGGACAGGGGGCCCGCGGGAGCAGTACTTC

D gene: .
clone size: .
J gene: TRBJ2-7
V gene: TRBV28
CDR3 protein: CSTGYEQYF
CDR3 DNA: TGTAGTACAGGGTACGAGCAGTACTTC

D gene: .
clone size: .
J gene: TRBJ2-3
V gene: TRBV6-4
CDR3 protein: CASSEEDTDTQYF
CDR3 DNA: TGTGCCAGCAGTGAGGAAGACACAGATACGCAGTATTTT

D gene: .
clone size: .
J gene: TRBJ1-4
V gene: TRBV5-6
CDR3 protein: CASSFVTVGEKLFF
CDR3 DNA: TGTGCCAGCAGCTTTGTAACCGTCGGGGAAAAACTGTTTTTT

D gene: .
clone size: .
J gene: TRBJ1-2
V gene: TRBV9
CDR3 protein: CASSGPGPRMMRYGYTF
CDR3 DNA: TGTGCCAGCAGCGGCCCCGGGCCGCGAATGATGAGGTATGGCTACACCTTC

D gene: .
clone size: once
J gene: TRBJ1-1
V gene: TRBV6-6
CDR3 protein: CASSYSPVGRGTEAFF
CDR3 DNA: TGTGCCAGCAGTTACTCGCCGGTAGGGAGGGGCACTGAAGCTTTCTTT

D gene: TRBD1
clone size: .
J gene: TRBJ1-5
V gene: TRBV30
CDR3 protein: CAWSGWTGVQPQHF
CDR3 DNA: TGTGCCTGGAGTGGATGGACAGGGGTTCAGCCCCAGCATTTT

D gene: TRBD2
clone size: .
J gene: TRBJ2-5
V gene: TRBV7-7
CDR3 protein: CASSPRASGSGETQYF
CDR3 DNA: TGTGCTAGCAGCCCGAGGGCTAGCGGGAGCGGGGAGACCCAGTACTTC

D gene: .
clone size: few
J gene: TRBJ1-4
V gene: TRBV28
CDR3 protein: CASSWGGHNEKLFF
CDR3 DNA: TGTGCCAGCAGCTGGGGTGGGCACAATGAAAAACTGTTTTTT

D gene: .
clone size: .
J gene: TRBJ2-3
V gene: TRBV2
CDR3 protein: CASSERSVATADTQYF
CDR3 DNA: TGTGCCAGCAGTGAAAGGTCAGTCGCGACCGCAGATACGCAGTATTTT

D gene: TRBD1
clone size: few
J gene: TRBJ1-2
V gene: TRBV7-2
CDR3 protein: CASSTPGQDPYGYTF
CDR3 DNA: TGTGCCAGCAGCACGCCGGGACAGGATCCTTATGGCTACACCTTC

D gene: TRBD2
clone size: .
J gene: TRBJ2-3
V gene: TRBV29-1
CDR3 protein: CSVVTSGGGDTQYF
CDR3 DNA: TGCAGCGTTGTTACTAGCGGAGGGGGAGATACGCAGTATTTT

D gene: TRBD1
clone size: .
J gene: TRBJ1-2
V gene: TRBV4-2
CDR3 protein: CASSQVTGLNYGYTF
CDR3 DNA: TGTGCCAGCAGCCAGGTGACAGGGCTCAACTATGGCTACACCTTC

D gene: TRBD1
clone size: .
J gene: TRBJ2-2
V gene: TRBV2
CDR3 protein: CASRVGTGGRHAGELFF
CDR3 DNA: TGTGCCAGCAGGGTTGGGACAGGTGGACGGCATGCCGGGGAGCTGTTTTTT